This T cell receptor beta chain derives from a study of T cell responses to AZD1222 COVID-19 vaccine. Regarding the study as a whole: Among AZD1222 vaccinees, only five or six were seropositive at baseline. Among vaccine-associated CD4 TCRs, coverage spanned spike, with dominance at 160-218 and 743-854. Among the donors, most were white British and more were female, and clonal diversity was possibly underestimated. Spike-specific TCR breadth and depth went up after people got two AZD1222 doses.

With respect to this clone: Its antigen is still unknown.

Assay used: immunoSEQ multiplex PCR; TCRdb lists only in-frame clones, some missing. Found here are roughly 140,000 clones, approximately 88% of them singletons; the top ten hold roughly 16%. The germline CDR1 and CDR2 sequences are MNHEY and SMNVEV (reference sequence). The germline V and J ends were trimmed by 6 bases and 2 bases, with 16 bases remaining between them. The CDR3 has 16 amino acids. The chain links TRBV27 to TRBJ1-4; unclear D gene. The receptor's source is an adult in good health. The sequences come from peripheral blood, collected on day 0 of AZD1222 vaccination. The CDR3 nucleotides read TGTGCCAGCAGCGACTTAAAAAGCCCGACTAATGAAAAACTGTTTTTT. Its protein product is CASSDLKSPTNEKLFF.